The next 6 T cell receptor beta chains were all read from a single sample in a study of CD8 T cells in Susac syndrome (dated by TCRdb to about 2019). Library method: the immunoSEQ multiplex PCR assay. RNA was extracted using the RNeasy kit, and roughly 0.5 to 1 microgram was reverse transcribed with random hexamers. The public reads were quality trimmed at Q25 with fastp and then assembled into clones with MiXCR by TCRdb, keeping productive beta chains. Here each entry gathers all rows of one CDR3 protein and keeps the most common genes and DNA. The sample has fewer than 80,000 distinct CDR3 sequences on record, approximately 94% of them singletons. The biggest ten clones account for 0.4% to 0.55% of the sample. The sequenced sample consisted of CD8+ T cells from PBMCs. Every receptor here comes from a human donor with Susac syndrome.

This clonotype has a single count. This sequence joins TRBV14 and TRBJ1-1, with D possibly being TRBD1 (5 bases). CDR3 length: 13 residues. The germline gives CDR1 SGHDN, CDR2 FVKESK. Trimming left V 2 bases short and J 9 bases short, with 13 bases between. In DNA, the CDR3 is TGTGCCAGCAGCCAATCGGGGGGTTCTCAAGCTTTCTTT. Protein: CASSQSGGSQAFF.

V is TRBV28 and J is TRBJ1-1; D is unresolved. This CDR3 region has 15 residues. In germline, CDR1 is MDHEN, CDR2 SYDVKM. V lost 4 bases to trimming and J lost 2 bases, with 14 bases between them. CDR3 coding DNA: TGTGCCAGCAGTTCCCGGTTGGCGGGCAACACTGAAGCTTTCTTT. Amino acid sequence: CASSSRLAGNTEAFF.

This clonotype was observed once. This chain joins TRBV12-5 and TRBJ2-1; the D gene is possibly TRBD1 (5 bases). The CDR3 is 12 amino acids. CDR1 and CDR2 from the germline V gene are LGHNT and FRNRAP. V gave up 11 bases and J gave up 10 bases, with 18 bases separating them. The CDR3 region has the DNA TGTGCTTCCTCAGGGTCCTGGAGAGAGCAGTTCTTC. This sequence encodes CASSGSWREQFF.

The chain links TRBV7-9 to TRBJ1-6; a weak D match, TRBD1 (6 bases). Between the trimmed V and J ends, which lost 3 bases and 10 bases, there was a span of 13 bases. The CDR3 loop spans 14 amino acids. Germline CDR1 SEHNR, CDR2 FQNEAQ (reference sequence). The chain's CDR3 is CASSLGGLNSPLHF. DNA of the CDR3: TGTGCCAGCAGCTTGGGGGGGCTAAACTCACCCCTCCACTTT.

V and J are TRBV13 and TRBJ1-2; 8 positions agree with TRBD1. With V trimmed by 5 bases and J by 0 bases, 8 bases remained unmatched. The CDR3 is made up of 16 amino acids. The germline V gene encodes CDR1 PRHDT and CDR2 FYEKMQ (reference sequence). CDR3: CASSTRQGTSNYGYTF. The CDR3 coding sequence is TGTGCCAGCAGCACCCGACAGGGGACCTCTAACTATGGCTACACCTTC.

The chain uses TRBV3-1 and TRBJ2-3; a possible D gene is TRBD2 (6 bases). The CDR3 loop spans 16 amino acids. Germline values: CDR1 LGHDT, CDR2 YNNKEL (reference sequence). V lost 3 bases and J lost 2, with 15 bases in between. The CDR3 reads CASSQTAGPFTDTQYF. CDR3 coding DNA: TGTGCCAGCAGCCAGACGGCGGGGCCATTCACAGATACGCAGTATTTT.